A single sample gave rise to the 8 T cell receptor beta chains below, sequenced in a study of T-cell memory formation after mild COVID-19. TCRdb analysed the 5' RACE reads with MiXCR anew, one entry per CDR3 protein. The table records roughly 350,000 distinct CDR3 sequences, about 21% of them present only once. The sample consisted of PBMCs or a T cell subset sorted from them (not recorded which). The receptors come from an adult woman who had mild COVID-19 (a few samples of this study predate the infection). Cell type and time point are not known.

The CDR3 loop is CASSQSGGVDEQFF. CDR3 DNA: TGCGCCAGCAGCCAAAGCGGAGGGGTGGATGAGCAGTTCTTC. The V call is TRBV4-3, the J call TRBJ2-1, with D possibly matching TRBD2 (6 bases). Germline V gene sequence: CDR1 LGHNA, CDR2 YSLEER. The CDR3 sequence is 14 residues long. Trimming stripped 2 bases from V and 8 bases from J, with 13 bases between.

This clonotype came up many times. V and J are TRBV4-1 and TRBJ1-1; D perhaps matches TRBD1 (5 bases). Germline V gene data show CDR1 as MGHRA and CDR2 as YSYEKL. CDR3 length: 14 residues. The germline V and J ends were trimmed by 5 bases and 4 bases, with 14 bases remaining between them. The DNA of the CDR3 is TGCGCCAGCAGCATAGGAGGCGGGGGCACTGAAGCTTTCTTT. This translates into CASSIGGGGTEAFF.

The chain uses TRBV12-3 or TRBV12-4 and TRBJ2-7; possibly TRBD1 for D (6 bases). This CDR3 is 11 amino acids long. Trimming stripped 4 bases from V and 6 bases from J, with 7 bases between. The DNA for the CDR3 is TGTGCCAGCAGTTCAGGGGTCGAGCAGTACTTC. Translating gives CASSSGVEQYF.

This clonotype was seen a few times. The chain is built from TRBV29-1 and TRBJ2-1, with 10 bases fitting TRBD2. This CDR3 spans 15 amino acids. Germline values: CDR1 SQVTM, CDR2 ANQGSEA. V shed 1 base and J 2 bases; nucleotides not matched to a gene: 2. Written as DNA, the CDR3 is TGCAGCGTTGAAGTGAGCGGGAGGGCCTACAATGAGCAGTTCTTC. Protein product: CSVEVSGRAYNEQFF.

This clonotype was seen a handful of times. The V gene is TRBV29-1, the J gene TRBJ2-3; the D is unclear. The V gene's germline CDR1 is SQVTM and CDR2 ANQGSEA. The CDR3 covers 12 residues. V shed 7 bases and J shed 4 bases, with 12 bases lying between them. The CDR3: CSALGPPDTQYF. Here the CDR3 DNA reads TGCAGCGCTCTGGGTCCCCCAGATACGCAGTATTTT.

The rearrangement joins TRBV2 to TRBJ2-5; D perhaps matches TRBD2 (6 bases). V lost 6 bases and J lost 1, with 9 bases in between. Per the germline V gene, CDR1 is SNHLY and CDR2 is FYNNEI. This CDR3 comprises 13 residues. The chain's CDR3 is CASRGSGQETQYF. For the CDR3, the DNA is TGTGCCAGCAGGGGTAGCGGCCAAGAGACCCAGTACTTC.

The CDR3 DNA follows: TGTGCCACCAGTGATCAGGGAGCGGGCAATGAGCAGTTCTTC. Protein sequence: CATSDQGAGNEQFF. This rearrangement joins TRBV24-1 to TRBJ2-1; maybe TRBD2 (6 bases). V was pared by 3 bases and J by 6 bases, with 11 bases between. CDR3 length: 14 residues. Germline V lookup: CDR1 KGHDR, CDR2 SFDVKD.

The chain links TRBV11-2 to TRBJ2-1; 9 positions agree with TRBD2. J lost 10 bases, V lost 4 bases, and 8 bases had no gene match. CDR1 is SGHAT, CDR2 FQNNGV, per germline. This CDR3 comprises 14 residues. Here the CDR3 DNA reads TGTGCCAGCAGCTCCTCCTTAGGACTAGCGGAGCAGTTCTTC. Translating it yields CASSSSLGLAEQFF.